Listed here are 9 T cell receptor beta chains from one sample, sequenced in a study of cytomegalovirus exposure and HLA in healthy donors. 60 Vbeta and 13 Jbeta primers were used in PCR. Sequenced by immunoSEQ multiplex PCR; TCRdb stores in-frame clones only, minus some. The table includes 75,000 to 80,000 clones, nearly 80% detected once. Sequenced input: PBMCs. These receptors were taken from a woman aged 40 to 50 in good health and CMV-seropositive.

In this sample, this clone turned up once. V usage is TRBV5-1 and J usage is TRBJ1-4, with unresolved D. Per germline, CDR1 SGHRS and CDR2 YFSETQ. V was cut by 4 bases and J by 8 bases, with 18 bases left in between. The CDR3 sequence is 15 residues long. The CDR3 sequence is CASSPVREGREKLFF. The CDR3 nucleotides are TGCGCCAGCAGCCCGGTCCGGGAGGGCCGAGAAAAACTGTTTTTT.

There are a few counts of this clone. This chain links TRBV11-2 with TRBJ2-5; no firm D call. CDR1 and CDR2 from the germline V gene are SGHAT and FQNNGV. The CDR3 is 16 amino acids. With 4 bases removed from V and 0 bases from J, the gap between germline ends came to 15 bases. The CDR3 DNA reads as TGTGCCAGCAGCTCGCGGTTATCGGCGAACCAAGAGACCCAGTACTTC. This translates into CASSSRLSANQETQYF. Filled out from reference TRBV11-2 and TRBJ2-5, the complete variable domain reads EAGVAQSPRYKIIEKRQSVAFWCNPISGHATLYWYQQILGQGPKLLIQFQNNGVVDDSQLPKDRFSAERLKGVDSTLKIQPAKLEDSAVYLCASSSRLSANQETQYFGPGTRLLVL.

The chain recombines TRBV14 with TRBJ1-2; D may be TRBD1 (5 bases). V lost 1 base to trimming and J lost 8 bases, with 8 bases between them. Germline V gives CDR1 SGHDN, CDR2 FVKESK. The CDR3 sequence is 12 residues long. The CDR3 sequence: CASSQAGYGYTF. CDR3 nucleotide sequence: TGTGCCAGCAGCCAAGCAGGGTACGGCTACACCTTC. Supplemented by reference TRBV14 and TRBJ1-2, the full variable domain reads EAGVTQFPSHSVIEKGQTVTLRCDPISGHDNLYWYRRVMGKEIKFLLHFVKESKQDESGMPNNRFLAERTGGTYSTLKVQPAELEDSGVYFCASSQAGYGYTFGSGTRLTVV.

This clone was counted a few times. This CDR3 is CAWSGIVGADGELFF. As DNA, the CDR3 is TGTGCCTGGAGCGGTATAGTGGGGGCGGACGGGGAGCTGTTTTTT. V usage is TRBV30 and J usage is TRBJ2-2; possibly TRBD1 for D (6 bases). This CDR3 spans 15 amino acids. Germline V lookup: CDR1 GTSNPN, CDR2 SVGIG (reference sequence). V lost 3 bases to trimming and J lost 7 bases, with 18 bases between them.

The CDR3 spells CAWSRDSNYGYTF. The CDR3 bases are TGTGCCTGGAGTCGGGACAGTAACTATGGCTACACCTTC. The chain employs TRBV30 and TRBJ1-2; 7 bases agree with TRBD1. CDR1 GTSNPN and CDR2 SVGIG come from the germline V gene (reference sequence). V was clipped by 2 bases and J by 1 base; unmatched bases: 1. This CDR3 has 13 amino acids. The variable domain in full, completed from reference TRBV30 and TRBJ1-2, reads SQTIHQWPATLVQPVGSPLSLECTVEGTSNPNLYWYRQAAGRGLQLLFYSVGIGQISSEVPQNLSASRPQDRQFILSSKKLLLSDSGFYLCAWSRDSNYGYTFGSGTRLTVV.

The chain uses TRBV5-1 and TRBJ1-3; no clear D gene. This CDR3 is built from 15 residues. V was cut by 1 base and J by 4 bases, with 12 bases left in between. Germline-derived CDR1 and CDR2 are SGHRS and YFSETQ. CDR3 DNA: TGCGCCAGCAGCTTGAGGAACAACAGAGGAAACACCATATATTTT. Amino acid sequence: CASSLRNNRGNTIYF.

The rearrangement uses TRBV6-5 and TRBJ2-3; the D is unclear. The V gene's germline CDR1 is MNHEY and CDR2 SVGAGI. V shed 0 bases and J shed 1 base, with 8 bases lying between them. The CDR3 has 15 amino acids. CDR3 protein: CASSYSSRGTDTQYF. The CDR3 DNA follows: TGTGCCAGCAGTTACTCTAGCCGGGGCACAGATACGCAGTATTTT.

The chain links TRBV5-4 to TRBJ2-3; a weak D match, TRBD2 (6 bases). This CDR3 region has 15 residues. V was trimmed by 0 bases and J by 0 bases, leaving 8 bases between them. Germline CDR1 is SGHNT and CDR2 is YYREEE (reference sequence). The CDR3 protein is CASSLGRGSTDTQYF. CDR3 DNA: TGTGCCAGCAGCTTGGGGCGGGGTAGCACAGATACGCAGTATTTT.

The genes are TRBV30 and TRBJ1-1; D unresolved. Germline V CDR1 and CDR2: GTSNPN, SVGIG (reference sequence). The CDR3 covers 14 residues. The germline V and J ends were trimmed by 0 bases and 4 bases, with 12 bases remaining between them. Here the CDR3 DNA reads TGTGCCTGGAGTGTACATCGGGGAGTCACTGAAGCTTTCTTT. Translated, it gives CAWSVHRGVTEAFF.